Each of the 32 T cell receptor beta chains below was sequenced from the same sample in a study of T-cell memory formation after mild COVID-19. TCRdb itself ran the 5' RACE reads through MiXCR, one entry per CDR3 protein. Seen here are 400,000 to 550,000 distinct CDR3 sequences, roughly 25% observed once, and the top ten hold around 13%. Material: PBMCs or a T cell subset sorted from them (not recorded which). These receptors came from an adult woman who had mild COVID-19 (a few samples of this study predate the infection). Cell type and time point are not known.

The DNA for the CDR3 is TGTGCCAGCAGTTCTTTAGCGGGGCCTACCTACAATGAGCAGTTCTTC. It yields the protein CASSSLAGPTYNEQFF. This chain uses TRBV11-2 with TRBJ2-1, with 8 nucleotides matching TRBD2. The CDR3 totals 16 residues. Trimming took 6 bases from V and 2 from J; bases not matched to a gene: 9. Looked up from germline, CDR1 is SGHAT and CDR2 is FQNNGV.

This sequence joins TRBV7-9 and TRBJ2-1, with no clear D. With 4 bases removed from V and 6 bases from J, the gap between germline ends came to 22 bases. Germline V CDR1 and CDR2: SEHNR, FQNEAQ (reference sequence). The CDR3 runs to 17 residues. The chain's CDR3 is CASSSEDERGIGNEQFF. The CDR3 bases are TGTGCCAGCAGCTCGGAAGATGAGCGTGGGATTGGCAATGAGCAGTTCTTC.

This clonotype has a single count. The chain employs TRBV3-1 and TRBJ2-3; D perhaps matches TRBD1 (6 bases). Trimming stripped 6 bases from V and 0 bases from J, with 13 bases between. CDR1 and CDR2 (germline): LGHDT, YNNKEL (reference sequence). This CDR3 has 15 residues. This chain's CDR3 is CASRGGPPSTDTQYF. The CDR3 DNA follows: TGTGCCAGCAGAGGGGGACCCCCTAGCACAGATACGCAGTATTTT.

The chain recombines TRBV4-1 with TRBJ1-2; a weak D match, TRBD1 (5 bases). Germline loops: CDR1 MGHRA, CDR2 YSYEKL. Trimming cost V 4 bases and J 4 bases, with 10 bases left between them. This CDR3 has 13 residues. The CDR3 DNA follows: TGCGCCAGCAGCCGGGACCCCTCCTATGGCTACACCTTC. Protein: CASSRDPSYGYTF.

The gene calls are TRBV20-1 and TRBJ1-1; 10 bases align to TRBD1. Germline CDR1 and CDR2: DFQATT and SNEGSKA (reference sequence). Trimming cost V 6 bases and J 1 base; bases outside gene matches: 5. CDR3 length equals 14 residues. CDR3 amino acids: CSARQGARNTEAFF. CDR3 coding DNA: TGCAGTGCCCGACAGGGGGCCAGGAACACTGAAGCTTTCTTT.

This clonotype was detected a few times. The chain is built from TRBV24-1 and TRBJ2-1; TRBD2 agrees at 11 bases. Germline assignment: CDR1 KGHDR and CDR2 SFDVKD. The CDR3 contains 16 residues. The V and J ends lost 3 bases and 7 bases, in that order; junction bases with no gene match: 7. The CDR3 DNA is TGTGCCACCAGTGATCCCTTAGCGGGAGGGGCGAATGAGCAGTTCTTC. As protein: CATSDPLAGGANEQFF.

The rearrangement links TRBV7-9 to TRBJ1-4; no definite D call. Trimming pared 0 bases from V and 0 bases from J, leaving 5 bases between. The germline CDR1 and CDR2 sequences are SEHNR and FQNEAQ (reference sequence). This CDR3 is 15 amino acids long. The CDR3 spells CASSLAVATNEKLFF. DNA of the CDR3: TGTGCCAGCAGCTTAGCTGTGGCAACTAATGAAAAACTGTTTTTT.

The chain carries TRBV19 and TRBJ2-3; D call uncertain. This CDR3 is 13 amino acids long. The ends were cut back, 6 bases at V and 0 bases at J, with 7 bases in the middle. Per the germline V gene, CDR1 is LNHDA and CDR2 is SQIVND (reference sequence). The CDR3 DNA sequence: TGTGCCAGTAGGAGGACGAGCACAGATACGCAGTATTTT. This gives the protein CASRRTSTDTQYF.

This clonotype turned up a few times. V gene TRBV18 combines with J gene TRBJ2-1; 7 nucleotides align to TRBD2. Trimming took 2 bases from V and 9 from J; bases not matched to a gene: 7. Looked up from germline, CDR1 is KGHSH and CDR2 is LQKENI. This CDR3 has 14 amino acids. The CDR3 DNA is TGTGCCAGCTCACCAGTGGGAGGGCCTAGTGAGCAGTTCTTC. Its translation: CASSPVGGPSEQFF.

This clonotype was seen just once. This rearrangement joins TRBV6-2 or TRBV6-3 to TRBJ2-1, with a weak D call TRBD1 (5 bases). This CDR3 region has 14 residues. CDR1 MNHEY and CDR2 SVGEGT come from the germline V gene. The ends were cut back, 8 bases at V and 4 bases at J, with 15 bases in the middle. CDR3 loop: CASGSWTPYNEQFF. The CDR3 DNA reads TGTGCCAGCGGTTCATGGACACCTTACAATGAGCAGTTCTTC.

This clonotype has just a few counts. For the CDR3, the DNA is TGCAGCGTTGAATCCGCTCTGACTAGCGACCCCGGGAGCACAGATACGCAGTATTTT. Residues: CSVESALTSDPGSTDTQYF. The chain uses TRBV29-1 and TRBJ2-3; 8 nucleotides align to TRBD2. From germline, CDR1 is SQVTM and CDR2 ANQGSEA. This CDR3 has 19 amino acids. The J segment lost 0 bases and the V segment lost 2 bases, leaving 16 bases of the junction unmatched.

This chain uses TRBV7-9 with TRBJ2-3; unclear D gene. This CDR3 contains 16 residues. Trimming cost V 1 base and J 0 bases, with 11 bases left between them. The V gene's germline CDR1 is SEHNR and CDR2 FQNEAQ (reference sequence). CDR3 coding DNA: TGTGCCAGCAGCTTAGTAGGGATTTCTAGCACAGATACGCAGTATTTT. Its protein is CASSLVGISSTDTQYF.

A few counts support this clonotype. This rearrangement joins TRBV15 to TRBJ2-5; D gene ambiguous. The length of the CDR3 is 14 residues. Per germline, CDR1 LNHNV and CDR2 YYDKDF (reference sequence). Trimming shortened V by 0 bases and J by 5 bases, and 10 bases separated the two germline ends. The CDR3 sequence is CATSRDPGPETQYF. The DNA for the CDR3 is TGTGCCACCAGCAGAGATCCGGGCCCCGAGACCCAGTACTTC.

The chain joins TRBV6-2 or TRBV6-3 to TRBJ2-3; the match to TRBD2 covers 10 bases. V was pared by 5 bases and J by 4 bases, with 15 bases of the junction left unmatched. The V gene's germline CDR1 is MNHEY and CDR2 SVGEGT. The CDR3 contains 18 residues. The CDR3 region has the DNA TGTGCCAGCAGTCCCGCCCGGAAGAGCGGGAGGGCAGCAGATACGCAGTATTTT. It specifies CASSPARKSGRAADTQYF.

V is TRBV7-9 and J is TRBJ1-2, with 8 bases fitting TRBD1. Germline CDR1 is SEHNR and CDR2 is FQNEAQ (reference sequence). V was clipped by 5 bases and J by 5 bases; unmatched bases: 4. The CDR3 sequence is 13 residues long. The CDR3 protein is CASSAGQGYGYTF. The CDR3 nucleotides read TGTGCCAGCAGCGCAGGACAGGGATATGGCTACACCTTC.

The rearrangement joins TRBV2 to TRBJ1-2; a possible D gene is TRBD1 (6 bases). The V end lost 6 bases, the J end lost 3 bases, and 20 bases lay between the germline ends. The CDR3 contains 16 residues. From germline, CDR1 is SNHLY and CDR2 FYNNEI. The CDR3 DNA follows: TGTGCCAGCAGAGAAATACAGGGTGATTCCGACTATGGCTACACCTTC. This encodes CASREIQGDSDYGYTF.

V usage is TRBV12-3 or TRBV12-4 and J usage is TRBJ2-2, with D possibly being TRBD1 (5 bases). Trimming took 8 bases from V and 0 from J, leaving 7 bases between them. This CDR3 region has 13 residues. CDR3 sequence (DNA): TGTGCCAGCCAGGGTCCGAACACCGGGGAGCTGTTTTTT. Protein product: CASQGPNTGELFF.

This clonotype was picked up a small number of times. This CDR3 is CASSLGPQGASPTNEKLFF. CDR3 in DNA: TGTGCCAGCAGTTTAGGTCCCCAGGGGGCATCCCCAACTAATGAAAAACTGTTTTTT. The chain carries TRBV12-3 or TRBV12-4 and TRBJ1-4; TRBD1 matches at 8 bases. CDR3 size: 19 residues. V dropped 1 base and J dropped 0; count of bases not matched to a gene: 10.

This chain uses TRBV7-2 with TRBJ2-7; D may be TRBD1 (6 bases). There are 15 residues in the CDR3. Trimming removed 5 bases from V and 0 bases from J, with 14 bases in between. The germline CDR1 and CDR2 sequences are SGHTA and FQGNSA. For the CDR3, the DNA is TGTGCCAGCAGCCGCGGACAGATCCGCTCCTACGAGCAGTACTTC. Encoded protein: CASSRGQIRSYEQYF.

This clonotype was counted a few times. The chain has TRBV19 and TRBJ2-1; a weak D match, TRBD2 (6 bases). V dropped 3 bases and J dropped 5 bases, with 14 bases sitting between them. Germline CDR1 and CDR2: LNHDA and SQIVND (reference sequence). The CDR3 spans 15 residues. As DNA, the CDR3 is TGTGCCAGTAGTATCTACGGGGGAGGCAACAATGAGCAGTTCTTC. Translation gives CASSIYGGGNNEQFF.

The rearrangement joins TRBV15 to TRBJ2-7, with 9 bases aligning to TRBD1. Germline V gene lookup returns CDR1 LNHNV and CDR2 YYDKDF (reference sequence). The length of the CDR3 is 15 residues. The V gene end was trimmed by 5 bases and the J gene end by 0 bases; junction bases not matched to a gene: 5. The CDR3 region has the DNA TGTGCCACCAGCCCGGGACAGGGCTTCTCCTACGAGCAGTACTTC. This encodes CATSPGQGFSYEQYF.

The J gene is TRBJ2-7, the V gene TRBV6-5, with D perhaps being TRBD1 or TRBD2 (5 bases each). Looked up from germline, CDR1 is MNHEY and CDR2 is SVGAGI. The CDR3 consists of 15 residues. V was trimmed by 5 bases and J by 1 base, leaving 15 bases between them. This CDR3 reads CASSRLWDGSYEQYF. The CDR3 DNA sequence: TGTGCCAGCAGTCGTCTTTGGGACGGGTCCTACGAGCAGTACTTC.

This chain links TRBV7-9 with TRBJ1-2; 8 nucleotides match TRBD1. The V gene's germline CDR1 is SEHNR and CDR2 FQNEAQ (reference sequence). The CDR3 length is 13 residues. V trimming: 5 bases; J trimming: 4 bases; junction bases outside the gene matches: 3. The CDR3 DNA reads TGTGCCAGCAGCAAGGGACAGGCCTATGGCTACACCTTC. It encodes CASSKGQAYGYTF.

For the CDR3, the DNA is TGTGCCAGCAGCTCACAGACTAGCGGGAGGCCGCGCACTTTCAATGAGCAGTTCTTC. Translated, it gives CASSSQTSGRPRTFNEQFF. This chain links TRBV7-2 with TRBJ2-1; 13 bases map to TRBD2. This CDR3 has 19 amino acids. The V and J ends lost 4 bases and 6 bases, in that order; junction bases with no gene match: 15. Germline V gene lookup returns CDR1 SGHTA and CDR2 FQGNSA. The full variable domain, in which reference TRBV7-2 and TRBJ2-1 provide the parts outside the CDR3, is GAGVSQSPSNKVTEKGKDVELRCDPISGHTALYWYRQSLGQGLEFLIYFQGNSAPDKSGLPSDRFSAERTGGSVSTLTIQRTQQEDSAVYLCASSSQTSGRPRTFNEQFFGPGTRLTVL.

This chain connects TRBV7-2 to TRBJ1-2; 7 bases align to TRBD1. Germline values: CDR1 SGHTA, CDR2 FQGNSA. J lost 4 bases, V lost 2 bases, and 4 bases had no gene match. This CDR3 contains 14 residues. In nucleotides, the CDR3 is TGTGCCAGCAGCTTAACAGGGGTAGCCTATGGCTACACCTTC. Protein product: CASSLTGVAYGYTF. Together with reference TRBV7-2 and TRBJ1-2, the CDR3 gives the full variable domain: GAGVSQSPSNKVTEKGKDVELRCDPISGHTALYWYRQSLGQGLEFLIYFQGNSAPDKSGLPSDRFSAERTGGSVSTLTIQRTQQEDSAVYLCASSLTGVAYGYTFGSGTRLTVV.

The gene calls are TRBV6-5 and TRBJ2-2; possibly TRBD1 for D (6 bases). CDR1 MNHEY and CDR2 SVGAGI come from the germline V gene. V was shortened by 0 bases and J by 5 bases, with 22 bases between the two germline ends. The CDR3 consists of 19 residues. This CDR3 reads CASSYSDGRPGVQTGELFF. The CDR3 nucleotides are TGTGCCAGCAGTTACTCTGATGGTCGGCCAGGGGTGCAAACCGGGGAGCTGTTTTTT.

This clonotype was observed a handful of times. This chain links TRBV5-1 with TRBJ2-7, with D maybe TRBD2 (5 bases). This CDR3 spans 15 amino acids. The ends were cut back, 0 bases at V and 3 bases at J, with 13 bases in the middle. Germline V gene data show CDR1 as SGHRS and CDR2 as YFSETQ. The CDR3 sequence is CASSLDTSGLYEQYF. For the CDR3, the DNA is TGCGCCAGCAGCTTGGACACCTCAGGACTCTACGAGCAGTACTTC.

J is TRBJ2-3 and V is TRBV20-1; TRBD1 agrees at 8 bases. V lost 3 bases, J lost 0 bases, and 5 bases stayed unmatched. Germline loops: CDR1 DFQATT, CDR2 SNEGSKA (reference sequence). CDR3 length: 15 residues. CDR3 DNA: TGCAGTGCTAGCCCTCGGGACAGGAGCACAGATACGCAGTATTTT. This gives the protein CSASPRDRSTDTQYF.

The V call is TRBV5-1, the J call TRBJ2-7; 9 bases are shared with TRBD1. The V gene's germline CDR1 is SGHRS and CDR2 YFSETQ. The CDR3 consists of 14 residues. V lost 4 bases and J lost 4; bases outside the gene matches: 6. The CDR3 DNA follows: TGCGCCAGCAGCGTAAACAGGGGGCTATACGAGCAGTACTTC. This translates into CASSVNRGLYEQYF.

V and J are TRBV2 and TRBJ1-1; TRBD1 might be the D (6 bases). The germline V gene has CDR1 SNHLY and CDR2 FYNNEI. With 7 bases removed from V and 5 bases from J, the gap between germline ends came to 17 bases. The length of the CDR3 is 14 residues. The CDR3 nucleotides read TGTGCCAGCATGCCGGGGGCGGATTATACTGAAGCTTTCTTT. Its translation is CASMPGADYTEAFF.

This clonotype appeared a few times. The chain joins TRBV9 to TRBJ2-1; 8 bases are shared with TRBD2. Looked up from germline, CDR1 is SGDLS and CDR2 is YYNGEE. This CDR3 contains 15 residues. V was pared by 3 bases and J by 4 bases, with 6 bases of the junction left unmatched. CDR3 coding DNA: TGTGCCAGCAGCGCGCCTAGCGGGCTATACAATGAGCAGTTCTTC. This translates into CASSAPSGLYNEQFF. Full variable domain (rest looked up from reference TRBV9 and TRBJ2-1): DSGVTQTPKHLITATGQRVTLRCSPRSGDLSVYWYQQSLDQGLQFLIQYYNGEERAKGNILERFSAQQFPDLHSELNLSSLELGDSALYFCASSAPSGLYNEQFFGPGTRLTVL.

The V and J genes are TRBV24-1 and TRBJ2-2, with 8 bases that match TRBD2. Germline CDR1 reads KGHDR; CDR2 reads SFDVKD. J lost 3 bases, V lost 5 bases, and 4 bases had no gene match. The CDR3 is 15 amino acids. The CDR3 nucleotides read TGTGCCACCAGTGTAGCGGGAAGGGACACCGGGGAGCTGTTTTTT. It is translated as CATSVAGRDTGELFF.